These T cell receptor beta chains were read from a single sample in a study of vaccination effects on CD4 cells after COVID-19. Assay used: immunoSEQ multiplex PCR; TCRdb lists only in-frame clones, some missing. Seen here are 65,000 to 95,000 clones, under 85% observed once, and the top ten hold around 1%. Antigens for these TCRs are unknown. Sequenced here: CD4+ T cells from PBMCs cultured with HCoV-OC43 spike peptides, sampled after COVID-19 vaccination. The source of these receptors is a human donor who received a COVID-19 vaccine. Each CDR3 is given with its conserved first and last residue. Fields, in order: clone size, CDR3 length, V gene, J gene, D gene, CDR3 DNA, CDR3 protein. D genes are given only for firm matches. A clone size is listed for some rows: how often the clone was seen (once, few, many), or a class if it is expanded.

-	13	TRBV6-5	TRBJ1-1	-	TGTGCCAGCAGTTACTCAAGGGGAACTGAAGCTTTCTTT	CASSYSRGTEAFF
once	15	TRBV18	TRBJ2-2	-	TGTGCCAGCTCACCTTCTCAACAGGGCCCCGGGGAGCTGTTTTTT	CASSPSQQGPGELFF
-	14	TRBV4-2	TRBJ1-3	-	TGTGCCAGCAGCCCTCGGGAGGCTGGAAACACCATATATTTT	CASSPREAGNTIYF
few	17	TRBV19	TRBJ1-5	TRBD1	TGTGCCAGTACTTCCAGGGGGTTGGATTATAGCAATCAGCCCCAGCATTTT	CASTSRGLDYSNQPQHF
few	13	TRBV29-1	TRBJ1-3	-	TGCAGCGTTGAAACAGTCCCTGGAAACACCATATATTTT	CSVETVPGNTIYF
once	15	TRBV5-1	TRBJ1-2	-	TGCGCCAGCAGCTTGTCTGGGACGGTAAACTATGGCTACACCTTC	CASSLSGTVNYGYTF
-	15	TRBV4-3	TRBJ1-3	-	TGCGCCAGCAGCCAAGGACTGAGCTCTGGAAACACCATATATTTT	CASSQGLSSGNTIYF
-	16	TRBV18	TRBJ1-3	TRBD1	TGTGCCAGCTCACCGTCCCGGGACAGGGGCTTGAACACCATATATTTT	CASSPSRDRGLNTIYF
-	16	TRBV5-1	TRBJ2-6	-	TGCGCCAGCAGTATCACCCCCGTCTCTGGGGCCAACGTCCTGACTTTC	CASSITPVSGANVLTF
-	13	TRBV28	TRBJ1-5	-	TGTGCCAGCACGCTAAGGGTAGGCCAGCCCCAGCATTTT	CASTLRVGQPQHF
-	14	TRBV7-9	TRBJ1-1	-	TGTGCCAGCAGCTTAGGGACAGCGAACACTGAAGCTTTCTTT	CASSLGTANTEAFF
-	15	TRBV24-1	TRBJ2-5	-	TGTGCCACCAGTGATTTGCAGCAGGGTCGGGAGACCCAGTACTTC	CATSDLQQGRETQYF
once	14	TRBV7-7	TRBJ2-5	-	TGTGCCAGCAGCTTAGTTGGGGCGGAGGAGACCCAGTACTTC	CASSLVGAEETQYF
-	15	TRBV3-1/TRBV3-2	TRBJ2-3	TRBD1	TGTGCCAGCAGCCGAAACAGGGGGCTTACAGATACGCAGTATTTT	CASSRNRGLTDTQYF
-	13	TRBV4-3	TRBJ2-4	-	TGCGCCAGCAGCCAAGATGGAGGGGACATTCAGTACTTC	CASSQDGGDIQYF
-	13	TRBV28	TRBJ1-2	-	TGTGCCAGCAGTTTGGAACTAAACTATGGCTACACCTTC	CASSLELNYGYTF
-	18	TRBV5-4	TRBJ2-5	TRBD2	TGTGCCAGCAGCCGGACCGTGGGACTAGCGGGGGGGCGAGAGACCCAGTACTTC	CASSRTVGLAGGRETQYF
-	12	TRBV12-3/TRBV12-4	TRBJ2-1	-	TGTGCCAGCAGTCGTGAGGTACGGGAGCAGTTCTTC	CASSREVREQFF
many	15	TRBV6-5	TRBJ1-1	-	TGTGCCAGCAGAGCCTCGGGAAGGTTCGGCGACAGGGCTTTCTTT	CASRASGRFGDRAFF
-	16	TRBV5-1	TRBJ2-3	TRBD2	TGCGCCAGCAGCTTGGGGCTAGCGGGTATCACAGATACGCAGTATTTT	CASSLGLAGITDTQYF
-	19	TRBV6-4	TRBJ2-3	-	TGTGCCAGCAGTGAAGGTTTCCTCCGGGGGGCTATGAGGCCAGATACGCAGTATTTT	CASSEGFLRGAMRPDTQYF
-	11	TRBV5-1	TRBJ2-5	-	TGCGCCAGCAGCTTGGTTGAGACCCAGTACTTC	CASSLVETQYF
-	15	TRBV11-2	TRBJ2-1	-	TGTGCCAGCAGCTCCCGGGGAGCGCATAACAATGAGCAGTTCTTC	CASSSRGAHNNEQFF
few	15	TRBV6-1	TRBJ1-1	-	TGTGCCAGCAGTGAAGTGGGTGCCTTCGTCGGTGAAGCTTTCTTT	CASSEVGAFVGEAFF
-	15	TRBV6-5	TRBJ1-5	-	TGTGCCAGCATCGTGAGTCCGGTGGGTAATCAGCCCCAGCATTTT	CASIVSPVGNQPQHF
few	14	TRBV24-1	TRBJ1-2	-	TGTGCCACCAGTGATTCCGGACGGAACTATGGCTACACCTTC	CATSDSGRNYGYTF
few	10	TRBV29-1	TRBJ1-4	-	TGCAGCGGGGGAAGCGAAAAACTGTTTTTT	CSGGSEKLFF
once	15	TRBV24-1	TRBJ2-1	-	TGTGCCACCAGTGATGGGGTGAGCTCCTACAATGAGCAGTTCTTC	CATSDGVSSYNEQFF
once	15	TRBV6-6	TRBJ2-5	TRBD2	TGTGCCAGCAGTTACGGGGGGGTCAGACAAGAGACCCAGTACTTC	CASSYGGVRQETQYF
-	14	TRBV3-1/TRBV3-2	TRBJ1-5	TRBD1	TGTGCCAGCAGCCAAAACAGGGGTGATCAGCCCCAGCATTTT	CASSQNRGDQPQHF
-	16	TRBV21-1	TRBJ1-2	-	TGTGCCAGCAGCAAAGCGCTTTGGAGCAGGAGAAATGGCTACACCTTC	CASSKALWSRRNGYTF
few	14	TRBV7-2	TRBJ1-6	TRBD1	TGTGCCAGCAGCACACGGACAGGGGATTCACCCCTCCACTTT	CASSTRTGDSPLHF
-	15	TRBV6-5	TRBJ1-2	TRBD1	TGTGCCAGCAGTCCATACATTACAGGGGCCTATGGCTACACCTTC	CASSPYITGAYGYTF
-	12	TRBV28	TRBJ1-2	-	TGTGCCAGCAACGAGAATAACTATGGCTACACCTTC	CASNENNYGYTF
-	15	TRBV27	TRBJ2-1	TRBD2	TGTGCCAGCAGTTTATTAGCGGGGACTAGGAATGAGCAGTTCTTC	CASSLLAGTRNEQFF
-	16	TRBV7-8	TRBJ1-2	-	TGTGCCAGCAGCCCTCGCCTGGCAGGACAAGAGGCTGGCTACACCTTC	CASSPRLAGQEAGYTF
-	14	TRBV28	TRBJ1-5	-	TGTGCCAGCAGGCCATGGGATCACAAACAGCCCCAGCATTTT	CASRPWDHKQPQHF
once	16	TRBV5-1	TRBJ2-2	-	TGCGCCAGCACCAACTTGCGGGCGGGCGGCACCGGGGAGCTGTTTTTT	CASTNLRAGGTGELFF
-	17	TRBV18	TRBJ1-3	-	TGTGCCAGCTCGCCGGGACGTTTCGCCCTCTCTGGAAACACCATATATTTT	CASSPGRFALSGNTIYF
-	14	TRBV2	TRBJ1-2	TRBD1	TGTGCCAGCGCCCGACAGGGGGCGGACTATGGCTACACCTTC	CASARQGADYGYTF
-	18	TRBV12-5	TRBJ1-6	-	TGTGCTAGTGGTTTGGTTCTCGGGGGAGGCAGCAGGAATTCACCCCTCCACTTT	CASGLVLGGGSRNSPLHF
few	13	TRBV5-4	TRBJ1-1	-	TGTGCCAGCAGCTTGGAAGGTGGCACTGAAGCTTTCTTT	CASSLEGGTEAFF
-	15	TRBV7-2	TRBJ1-1	TRBD1	TGTGCCAGCAGCCGTAAGACAGGGGCTGGCACTGAAGCTTTCTTT	CASSRKTGAGTEAFF
-	15	TRBV6-5	TRBJ1-2	-	TGTGCCAGCAGATCGGGGCGGTCGTCAGGCTATGGCTACACCTTC	CASRSGRSSGYGYTF
once	14	TRBV5-5	TRBJ1-2	TRBD1	TGTGCCAGCAGCTTGGCCGGACAGGGGGGAGGCTACACCTTC	CASSLAGQGGGYTF
-	16	TRBV7-2	TRBJ2-2	TRBD1	TGTGCCAGCAGCTTAAGGGGTGGGACAGACACCGGGGAGCTGTTTTTT	CASSLRGGTDTGELFF
once	15	TRBV5-1	TRBJ2-1	-	TGCGCCAGCAGCTTAAGCGGTTTCTCCTACAATGAGCAGTTCTTC	CASSLSGFSYNEQFF
-	11	TRBV28	TRBJ1-1	-	TGTGGGTGGGGGGTGGACACTGAAGCTTTCTTT	CGWGVDTEAFF
few	14	TRBV28	TRBJ1-2	-	TGTGCCAGCAGGGGGGCCATGGGGGCTTATGGCTACACCTTC	CASRGAMGAYGYTF
-	15	TRBV15	TRBJ1-4	-	TGTGCCACCAGCCGGGCGGGGTCAACTAATGAAAAACTGTTTTTT	CATSRAGSTNEKLFF
few	13	TRBV19	TRBJ1-1	-	TGTGCCAGTAGTAGCCCAGGGGACTCTGAAGCTTTCTTT	CASSSPGDSEAFF
-	13	TRBV3-1/TRBV3-2	TRBJ1-6	-	TGTGCCAGCAGCCGAAACCCCCCTTCACCCCTCCACTTT	CASSRNPPSPLHF
-	16	TRBV4-1	TRBJ2-6	-	TGCGCCAGCAGCGGGGGTTCCTACTCTGGGGCCAACGTCCTGACTTTC	CASSGGSYSGANVLTF
-	14	TRBV24-1	TRBJ1-2	TRBD1	TGTGCCACCAGTTCCGACAGGGGAAACTATGGCTACACCTTC	CATSSDRGNYGYTF
-	13	TRBV6-5	TRBJ1-4	-	TGTGCCAGCGAGGGAGCAACTAATGAAAAACTGTTTTTT	CASEGATNEKLFF
-	19	TRBV4-1	TRBJ2-2	-	TGCGCCAGCAGCCAACCCTACCTACGGAGGGGGCTGCACACCGGGGAGCTGTTTTTT	CASSQPYLRRGLHTGELFF
-	13	TRBV2	TRBJ1-6	-	TGTGCCAGACAACAGGGAGGGTTTTCACCCCTCCACTTT	CARQQGGFSPLHF
once	15	TRBV6-6	TRBJ2-2	TRBD1	TGTGCCAGCAGTATTACAGGGGAAGGGTCCGGGGAGCTGTTTTTT	CASSITGEGSGELFF